These 27 T cell receptor beta chains originate from one sample sequenced in a study of blood T cell repertoires in COVID-19. TCRdb's table, derived via immunoSEQ multiplex PCR, lists solely in-frame clones and lacks some. The table includes 130,000 to 150,000 clones, more than 75% detected once. Input material: PBMCs or T cells enriched from blood (not recorded which). These receptors came from a man between 60 and 75 years old who had recovered from COVID-19.

The chain has TRBV7-6 and TRBJ2-1; TRBD2 is a possible D gene (5 bases). Trimming left V 3 bases short and J 8 bases short, with 5 bases between. The V gene's germline CDR1 is SGHVS and CDR2 FNYEAQ. The CDR3 runs to 11 residues. CDR3 nucleotides: TGTGCCAGCAGCTTGGAGGATGAGCAGTTCTTC. Its translation is CASSLEDEQFF. Looking up the rest from reference TRBV7-6 and TRBJ2-1 gives the full variable domain: GAGVSQSPRYKVTKRGQDVALRCDPISGHVSLYWYRQALGQGPEFLTYFNYEAQQDKSGLPNDRFSAERPEGSISTLTIQRTEQRDSAMYRCASSLEDEQFFGPGTRLTVL.

This clone has just a few counts. This CDR3 reads CASSLVLAGLDEQYF. DNA for the CDR3: TGTGCCAGCAGCTTAGTTCTAGCGGGACTCGACGAGCAGTACTTC. V usage is TRBV7-6 and J usage is TRBJ2-7; 9 nucleotides line up with TRBD2. V trimming: 1 base; J trimming: 5 bases; junction bases outside the gene matches: 6. The CDR3 totals 15 residues. The germline CDR1 and CDR2 sequences are SGHVS and FNYEAQ.

The chain uses TRBV9 and TRBJ2-1; D not resolved. Trimming shortened V by 0 bases and J by 0 bases, and 13 bases separated the two germline ends. CDR1 and CDR2 (germline): SGDLS, YYNGEE. The CDR3 contains 17 residues. The CDR3 nucleotides are TGTGCCAGCAGCGTAGAGTTGCGGAGCAGCTCCTACAATGAGCAGTTCTTC. This sequence encodes CASSVELRSSSYNEQFF.

The V gene is TRBV2, the J gene TRBJ1-5; 7 bases match TRBD1. There are 14 residues in the CDR3. With V trimmed by 6 bases and J by 1 base, 3 bases remained unmatched. Germline CDR1 SNHLY, CDR2 FYNNEI. Written as DNA, the CDR3 is TGTGCCAGCAGGCAGGACAGGAGCAATCAGCCCCAGCATTTT. Translated, it gives CASRQDRSNQPQHF. Looking up the rest from reference TRBV2 and TRBJ1-5 gives the full variable domain: EPEVTQTPSHQVTQMGQEVILRCVPISNHLYFYWYRQILGQKVEFLVSFYNNEISEKSEIFDDQFSVERPDGSNFTLKIRSTKLEDSAMYFCASRQDRSNQPQHFGDGTRLSIL.

Regarding this clone: One junction end does not reproduce the germline sequence, and a read error may be involved. The rearrangement uses TRBV5-4 and TRBJ2-3; 7 bases align to TRBD1. Germline V gene lookup returns CDR1 SGHNT and CDR2 YYREEE (reference sequence). This CDR3 has 11 residues. Here the CDR3 reads CASSLEGARDF. The CDR3 DNA is TGTGCCAGCAGCTTGGAGGGGGCTCGGGACTTT.

The chain employs TRBV28 and TRBJ1-6, with D unclear. This CDR3 has 16 amino acids. V gave up 4 bases and J gave up 0 bases, with 10 bases separating them. CDR1 is MDHEN, CDR2 SYDVKM, per germline. CDR3 region: CASSSRESSYNSPLHF. The CDR3 DNA reads TGTGCCAGCAGTTCCCGGGAGAGCTCCTATAATTCACCCCTCCACTTT.

The chain combines TRBV10-2 with TRBJ1-2, with 9 bases that match TRBD1. The CDR3 length is 16 residues. Trimming cost V 8 bases and J 3 bases; bases outside gene matches: 13. Germline assignment: CDR1 WSHSY and CDR2 SAAADI. The CDR3, as DNA: TGCGCCAGCGGAAGAAGTGGGAGACAGGGGGACTATGGCTACACCTTC. Encoded protein: CASGRSGRQGDYGYTF.

The chain recombines TRBV7-8 with TRBJ2-6, with D possibly matching TRBD2 (5 bases). Per the germline V gene, CDR1 is SGHVS and CDR2 is FQNEAQ. V was pared by 5 bases and J by 2 bases, with 13 bases between. CDR3 length: 16 residues. CDR3 amino acids: CASSLGVRAGANVLTF. The CDR3 DNA is TGTGCCAGCAGCCTCGGGGTGAGAGCTGGGGCCAACGTCCTGACTTTC.

The chain couples TRBV25-1 to TRBJ2-7; TRBD2 agrees at 9 bases. Germline values: CDR1 MGHDK, CDR2 SYGVNS. The V segment lost 5 bases and the J segment 2 bases; nucleotides outside the gene matches: 7. The CDR3 is made up of 15 amino acids. CDR3 sequence reads: CASSPPGLAPYEQYF. The CDR3 coding sequence is TGTGCCAGCAGTCCCCCGGGACTAGCCCCCTACGAGCAGTACTTC.

This clone appeared once. V is TRBV9 and J is TRBJ2-5, with D maybe TRBD1 (6 bases). The CDR3 runs to 14 residues. Trimming left V 4 bases short and J 2 bases short, with 12 bases between. Germline V gives CDR1 SGDLS, CDR2 YYNGEE. CDR3 sequence (DNA): TGTGCCAGCAGCACTCAGGGGTCACAAGAGACCCAGTACTTC. Its protein product is CASSTQGSQETQYF. Drawing the rest from reference TRBV9 and TRBJ2-5, the complete variable domain is DSGVTQTPKHLITATGQRVTLRCSPRSGDLSVYWYQQSLDQGLQFLIQYYNGEERAKGNILERFSAQQFPDLHSELNLSSLELGDSALYFCASSTQGSQETQYFGPGTRLLVL.

This rearrangement joins TRBV4-1 to TRBJ1-3; D is ambiguous. Trimming removed 4 bases at V and 1 base at J, with 17 bases between. Germline CDR1 and CDR2: MGHRA and YSYEKL. This CDR3 region has 17 residues. This chain's CDR3 is CASSRLRTLSSGNTIYF. CDR3 sequence (DNA): TGCGCCAGCAGCCGCCTCCGAACCCTCAGTTCTGGAAACACCATATATTTT.

The J gene is TRBJ2-5, the V gene TRBV11-2, with D possibly TRBD1 on 5 matching bases. V lost 1 base and J 5 bases, leaving 14 bases between the germline ends. The V gene's germline CDR1 is SGHAT and CDR2 FQNNGV. The CDR3 sequence is 15 residues long. This chain's CDR3 is CASSLGSGAGETQYF. The CDR3 nucleotides read TGTGCCAGCAGCTTAGGAAGTGGGGCTGGCGAGACCCAGTACTTC.

The chain uses TRBV9 and TRBJ2-1; 11 nucleotides align to TRBD2. After removal of 3 bases from V and 2 bases from J, the junction contained 4 bases not matched to a gene. This CDR3 contains 16 residues. Germline values: CDR1 SGDLS, CDR2 YYNGEE. The CDR3: CASSAELAGAYNEQFF. The CDR3 DNA sequence: TGTGCCAGCAGCGCCGAACTAGCGGGAGCCTACAATGAGCAGTTCTTC.

CDR3 nucleotide sequence: TGTGCCAGCAATACAGGGGCCAATCAGCCCCAGCATTTT. Translated: CASNTGANQPQHF. The chain has TRBV2 and TRBJ1-5; 7 positions match TRBD1. Germline lookup yields CDR1 SNHLY and CDR2 FYNNEI. V trimming: 7 bases; J trimming: 3 bases; junction bases outside the gene matches: 3. CDR3 length equals 13 residues.

V and J are TRBV6-4 and TRBJ2-2, with D maybe TRBD2 (6 bases). The CDR3 length is 12 residues. V lost 6 bases and J 4 bases, leaving 6 bases between the germline ends. Looked up from germline, CDR1 is MRHNA and CDR2 is SNTAGT. As DNA, the CDR3 is TGTGCCAGCAGCGGGGGCACCGGGGAGCTGTTTTTT. Translation: CASSGGTGELFF.

This clone was detected only once. The chain employs TRBV11-2 and TRBJ1-3; D not certain. Germline V CDR1 and CDR2: SGHAT, FQNNGV. The CDR3 runs 15 residues. Trimming left V 2 bases short and J 0 bases short, with 8 bases between. The CDR3 nucleotides read TGTGCCAGCAGCTTAAGACAAACCTCTGGAAACACCATATATTTT. Protein product: CASSLRQTSGNTIYF.

The chain employs TRBV12-5 and TRBJ2-5, with D possibly being TRBD2 (5 bases). CDR1 and CDR2 (germline): LGHNT, FRNRAP. The germline V and J ends were trimmed by 2 bases and 5 bases, with 9 bases remaining between them. The CDR3 length is 13 residues. CDR3 bases: TGTGCTAGTGGTTTGTCCGGGGAGGAGACCCAGTACTTC. It yields the protein CASGLSGEETQYF.

The CDR3 sequence: CASSERGNEQFF. Here the CDR3 DNA reads TGCGCCAGCAGTGAGCGGGGCAATGAGCAGTTCTTC. The chain is built from TRBV10-1 and TRBJ2-1; maybe TRBD2 (5 bases). Looked up from germline, CDR1 is WNHNN and CDR2 is SYGVQD (reference sequence). Between the trimmed V and J ends, which lost 2 bases and 6 bases, there was a span of 5 bases. The CDR3 has 12 amino acids.

The V call is TRBV5-1, the J call TRBJ2-2, with 10 bases lining up with TRBD2. The V gene's germline CDR1 is SGHRS and CDR2 YFSETQ. This CDR3 is 16 amino acids long. V lost 0 bases and J lost 8; bases outside the gene matches: 7. CDR3 nucleotides: TGCGCCAGCAGCTTGGGGCTAGCGGGAGCAGCGGGGGAGCTGTTTTTT. It translates to CASSLGLAGAAGELFF.

The rearrangement uses TRBV19 and TRBJ2-5, with D tentatively TRBD1 (6 bases). Germline V gene data show CDR1 as LNHDA and CDR2 as SQIVND (reference sequence). Trimming removed 5 bases from V and 8 bases from J, with 12 bases in between. The CDR3 loop spans 12 amino acids. The CDR3 DNA is TGTGCCAGTAGTGGCCAGGGGTACACCCAGTACTTC. Amino acids: CASSGQGYTQYF.

V is TRBV7-6 and J is TRBJ2-3, with 8 nucleotides matching TRBD2. The J segment lost 2 bases and the V segment lost 1 base, leaving 2 bases of the junction unmatched. The CDR3 has 15 amino acids. In germline, CDR1 is SGHVS, CDR2 FNYEAQ. CDR3 sequence reads: CASSLGGGNTDTQYF. The CDR3 region has the DNA TGTGCCAGCAGCTTAGGCGGGGGGAACACAGATACGCAGTATTTT.

The rearrangement links TRBV5-1 to TRBJ2-7; 7 bases agree with TRBD2. J was trimmed by 3 bases and V by 2 bases; bases with no gene match: 5. The CDR3 sequence is 14 residues long. Germline lookup yields CDR1 SGHRS and CDR2 YFSETQ. The CDR3 region has the DNA TGCGCCAGCAGCTTAACGGGACTAAGCTACGAGCAGTACTTC. Residues: CASSLTGLSYEQYF.

This rearrangement joins TRBV7-8 to TRBJ1-3; 7 nucleotides align to TRBD1. Germline-derived CDR1 and CDR2 are SGHVS and FQNEAQ. V lost 1 base and J lost 1; bases outside the gene matches: 7. This CDR3 comprises 17 residues. Written as DNA, the CDR3 is TGTGCCAGCAGCTTAGGCGGCAGGGGGTTGTCTGGAAACACCATATATTTT. This sequence encodes CASSLGGRGLSGNTIYF.

This sequence joins TRBV6-4 and TRBJ1-6; D not resolved. This CDR3 spans 13 amino acids. V gave up 4 bases and J gave up 6 bases, with 7 bases separating them. CDR1 is MRHNA, CDR2 SNTAGT, per germline. DNA of the CDR3: TGTGCCAGCAGTGCTAGTATTAATTCACCCCTCCACTTT. The encoded protein is CASSASINSPLHF.

The V call is TRBV14, the J call TRBJ1-1, with D possibly matching TRBD1 (6 bases). Trimming stripped 5 bases from V and 3 bases from J, with 13 bases between. The CDR3 is made up of 14 amino acids. Germline values: CDR1 SGHDN, CDR2 FVKESK. CDR3 sequence (DNA): TGTGCCAGCAGCAGCTACAGGGAATACACTGAAGCTTTCTTT. Protein sequence: CASSSYREYTEAFF.

The chain is built from TRBV29-1 and TRBJ1-2; possibly TRBD1 for D (5 bases). Germline CDR1 is SQVTM and CDR2 is ANQGSEA. Trimming left V 3 bases short and J 6 bases short, with 11 bases between. The CDR3 totals 12 residues. The CDR3 nucleotides read TGCAGCGTTGAGGGGGGAGAAGATGGCTACACCTTC. This sequence encodes CSVEGGEDGYTF.

This chain connects TRBV7-8 to TRBJ1-5, with a possible D match to TRBD1 (5 bases). The CDR3 is 16 residues long. The germline gives CDR1 SGHVS, CDR2 FQNEAQ. Trimming left V 5 bases short and J 7 bases short, with 21 bases between. The DNA of the CDR3 is TGTGCCAGCAGCCCAGCGGGGGGGGTAATGGGACAGCCCCAGCATTTT. Translation gives CASSPAGGVMGQPQHF.